Below are 15 T cell receptor beta chains sequenced from a single sample in a study of neoadjuvant nivolumab and ipilimumab in lung cancer. TCRdb's table, derived via immunoSEQ multiplex PCR, lists solely in-frame clones and lacks some. The repertoire consists of fewer than 35,000 clones, with 90% occurring once and the leading ten covering approximately 5%. Sequences were derived from peripheral blood, sampled after neoadjuvant nivolumab, alone or with ipilimumab, at or shortly before surgery. The receptors here all came from an adult with non-small cell lung cancer.

The gene calls are TRBV7-2 and TRBJ1-2, with a tentative D call TRBD1 (5 bases). The V gene lost 7 bases and the J gene lost 4 bases, with 13 bases spanning the gap. Germline V gives CDR1 SGHTA, CDR2 FQGNSA. The CDR3 sequence is 13 residues long. CDR3 sequence reads: CASTPGFRYGYTF. The CDR3 nucleotides are TGTGCCAGCACACCAGGGTTCCGCTATGGCTACACCTTC. Combining the CDR3 with reference TRBV7-2 and TRBJ1-2 gives the whole variable domain GAGVSQSPSNKVTEKGKDVELRCDPISGHTALYWYRQSLGQGLEFLIYFQGNSAPDKSGLPSDRFSAERTGGSVSTLTIQRTQQEDSAVYLCASTPGFRYGYTFGSGTRLTVV.

V usage is TRBV6-1 and J usage is TRBJ1-2; a possible D gene is TRBD1 (5 bases). Germline CDR1 reads MNHNS; CDR2 reads SASEGT. Trimming took off 6 bases at V and 8 bases at J, with 13 bases between the two ends. The CDR3 covers 12 residues. CDR3: CASSTRQPGYTF. The CDR3 region has the DNA TGTGCCAGCAGCACCCGACAGCCAGGCTACACCTTC.

This chain joins TRBV18 and TRBJ2-7, with D possibly matching TRBD2 (5 bases). V was cut by 2 bases and J by 6 bases, with 11 bases left in between. The CDR3 loop spans 13 amino acids. Germline V CDR1 and CDR2: KGHSH, LQKENI. The CDR3 bases are TGTGCCAGCTCACCATTGGGCAGCGGCGAGCAGTACTTC. This sequence encodes CASSPLGSGEQYF.

This clone was recorded only once. The chain links TRBV7-6 to TRBJ2-3, with 8 nucleotides matching TRBD2. CDR1 and CDR2 (germline): SGHVS, FNYEAQ. This CDR3 is built from 14 residues. Trimming removed 5 bases from V and 6 bases from J; junction bases left unmatched: 7. The CDR3 spells CASSASGLGDTQYF. The CDR3, as DNA: TGTGCCAGCAGCGCCTCGGGACTAGGGGATACGCAGTATTTT.

The chain uses TRBV6-6 and TRBJ2-3, with 14 bases that match TRBD2. Germline V gives CDR1 MNHNY, CDR2 SVGAGI (reference sequence). The CDR3 totals 16 residues. V shed 6 bases, J shed 3 bases, and the junction held 5 bases outside the gene matches. For the CDR3, the DNA is TGTGCCAGCAGGCTTGGGACTAGCGGGGGTACAGATACGCAGTATTTT. Translation: CASRLGTSGGTDTQYF.

The J gene is TRBJ1-1, the V gene TRBV4-1, with D uncertain. The CDR3 loop spans 13 amino acids. Germline lookup yields CDR1 MGHRA and CDR2 YSYEKL. V lost 1 base and J 1 base, leaving 4 bases between the germline ends. The CDR3 here is CASSQGWNTEAFF. DNA of the CDR3: TGCGCCAGCAGCCAAGGTTGGAACACTGAAGCTTTCTTT.

This clone turned up a few times. The chain employs TRBV5-1 and TRBJ2-1; 7 nucleotides align to TRBD1. J was trimmed by 5 bases and V by 1 base; bases with no gene match: 3. Germline V gene data show CDR1 as SGHRS and CDR2 as YFSETQ. This CDR3 contains 14 residues. Written as DNA, the CDR3 is TGCGCCAGCAGCTTGAGGCAGGGGGACAATGAGCAGTTCTTC. Protein: CASSLRQGDNEQFF.

V is TRBV4-1 and J is TRBJ2-2; 7 positions agree with TRBD1. Germline V CDR1 and CDR2: MGHRA, YSYEKL. The V and J ends lost 2 bases and 7 bases, in that order; junction bases with no gene match: 10. The CDR3 loop spans 16 amino acids. CDR3 residues: CASSQPRTGAGGELFF. CDR3 nucleotide sequence: TGCGCCAGCAGCCAACCCCGAACAGGGGCTGGCGGGGAGCTGTTTTTT.

The CDR3 DNA follows: TGCAGCCCTATAGGGGGGAAATCGCAGTATTTT. Translation gives CSPIGGKSQYF. The rearrangement joins TRBV20-1 to TRBJ2-3; D tentatively fits TRBD1 or TRBD2 (6 bases each). The CDR3 is made up of 11 amino acids. Germline loops: CDR1 DFQATT, CDR2 SNEGSKA (reference sequence).

The chain has TRBV28 and TRBJ1-5, with 10 bases aligning to TRBD1. The CDR3 has 16 amino acids. Losses at the gene ends were 3 bases for V and 4 bases for J; bases not matched to a gene: 6. Germline V lookup: CDR1 MDHEN, CDR2 SYDVKM. CDR3 amino acids: CASSFYAGQGNQPQHF. The CDR3 DNA reads TGTGCCAGCAGTTTTTACGCGGGACAGGGGAATCAGCCCCAGCATTTT.

To note about this clone: Other DNA sequences in the sample encode the same CDR3. The gene calls are TRBV5-1 and TRBJ1-1; tentative D call: TRBD1 (6 bases). V gave up 3 bases and J gave up 1 base, with 10 bases separating them. CDR1 and CDR2 from the germline V gene are SGHRS and YFSETQ. The CDR3 has 14 residues. The CDR3 sequence: CASSSGQPNTEAFF. In nucleotides, the CDR3 is TGCGCCAGCAGCTCCGGACAGCCGAACACTGAAGCTTTCTTT.

This clone occurred a few times. The V and J genes are TRBV7-3 and TRBJ2-1; D ambiguous. Trimming took 3 bases from V and 1 from J, leaving 7 bases between them. The length of the CDR3 is 14 residues. CDR1 is SGHTA, CDR2 FQGTGA, per germline. CDR3 region: CASSLGLSYNEQFF. The CDR3 DNA reads TGTGCCAGCAGCTTGGGCTTGTCCTACAATGAGCAGTTCTTC.

On this clone: Additional DNA sequences in this sample encode the identical CDR3. V is TRBV5-1 and J is TRBJ1-1; 7 bases map to TRBD1. This CDR3 spans 14 amino acids. V was pared by 0 bases and J by 6 bases, with 5 bases of the junction left unmatched. The germline V gene has CDR1 SGHRS and CDR2 YFSETQ. The CDR3 loop is CASSLAGGLSEAFF. As DNA, the CDR3 is TGCGCCAGCAGCTTGGCAGGGGGACTCTCTGAAGCTTTCTTT.

CDR3 loop: CASSHSQRNTEAFF. In nucleotides, the CDR3 is TGTGCCAGCAGCCATAGTCAGAGAAACACTGAAGCTTTCTTT. This sequence joins TRBV7-9 and TRBJ1-1; D is ambiguous. The germline gives CDR1 SEHNR, CDR2 FQNEAQ (reference sequence). The CDR3 totals 14 residues. V lost 5 bases to trimming and J lost 2 bases, with 12 bases between them.

J is TRBJ2-7 and V is TRBV28; D is undetermined. Germline V gives CDR1 MDHEN, CDR2 SYDVKM. The CDR3 loop spans 11 amino acids. V lost 6 bases to trimming and J lost 6 bases, with 9 bases between them. CDR3 loop: CASSTRGEQYF. In DNA, the CDR3 is TGTGCCAGCAGCACGAGAGGCGAGCAGTACTTC.